What follows are 6 T cell receptor beta chains derived from one specimen sequenced in a study of cytomegalovirus exposure and HLA in healthy donors. The PCR made use of 60 Vbeta and 13 Jbeta primers. This table comes from immunoSEQ multiplex PCR, and its TCRdb copy is limited to in-frame clones, with some not included. The repertoire includes over 150,000 clones, 79% of them detected once, and 2% to 2.5% sits in the top ten. The specimen was PBMCs. These receptors all stem from a man between 35 and 55 years old in good health and CMV-seronegative.

This clone was recorded a few times. V and J are TRBV13 and TRBJ2-7; D may be TRBD1 (5 bases). The CDR3 has 17 amino acids. V dropped 7 bases and J dropped 3 bases, with 25 bases sitting between them. The V gene's germline CDR1 is PRHDT and CDR2 FYEKMQ (reference sequence). The CDR3 bases are TGTGCCAGCACCGACTCTAAAAGGGGCGGTCTAAGCTACGAGCAGTACTTC. Translation gives CASTDSKRGGLSYEQYF.

The J gene is TRBJ2-1, the V gene TRBV25-1, with 7 positions matching TRBD2. The trim removed 4 bases at V and 6 bases at J, leaving 6 bases unmatched. The CDR3 extends over 14 amino acids. CDR1 and CDR2 (germline): MGHDK, SYGVNS. The CDR3 DNA reads as TGTGCCAGCAGTGCTAGCGGACGATCCAATGAGCAGTTCTTC. Its translation: CASSASGRSNEQFF.

The chain carries TRBV7-2 and TRBJ1-2; D possibly corresponds to TRBD1 (5 bases). This CDR3 contains 13 residues. CDR1 SGHTA and CDR2 FQGNSA come from the germline V gene. The V end lost 2 bases, the J end lost 4 bases, and 8 bases lay between the germline ends. The CDR3 region has the DNA TGTGCCAGCAGCTTACTGGGGCCCTATGGCTACACCTTC. Its protein product is CASSLLGPYGYTF.

The chain joins TRBV12-5 to TRBJ2-3, with D tentatively TRBD2 (6 bases). The CDR3 is 13 amino acids. V was trimmed by 3 bases and J by 4 bases, leaving 8 bases between them. Germline CDR1 is LGHNT and CDR2 is FRNRAP. The CDR3 reads CASGLGGSDTQYF. The CDR3 DNA follows: TGTGCTAGTGGTTTAGGAGGGTCAGATACGCAGTATTTT.

The J gene is TRBJ1-4, the V gene TRBV28; D may be TRBD1 (6 bases). In germline, CDR1 is MDHEN, CDR2 SYDVKM. This CDR3 comprises 16 residues. V shed 3 bases and J shed 3 bases, with 14 bases lying between them. CDR3 coding DNA: TGTGCCAGCAGTTTTGATGGGGGGGCGGCTAATGAAAAACTGTTTTTT. Protein product: CASSFDGGAANEKLFF.

V and J are TRBV2 and TRBJ1-4; the match to TRBD1 covers 9 bases. V lost 6 bases and J lost 13; bases outside the gene matches: 15. CDR1 and CDR2 (germline): SNHLY, FYNNEI. CDR3 size: 15 residues. CDR3 residues: CASSMAGTGSDGLFF. Written as DNA, the CDR3 is TGTGCCAGCAGCATGGCCGGGACAGGGAGTGATGGACTGTTTTTT.